This T cell receptor beta chain comes out of a study of blood T cell repertoires in COVID-19. In the original workflow: By means of reference gene primer amplification, nucleated cell counts were estimated. Using immunoSEQ multiplex PCR, the repertoire was profiled, and TCRdb retains in-frame clones only, with some absent. V and J calls and clone size are given by that table; D and trimming were obtained from the DNA. In the table there are about 75,000 clones, more than 70% of which are singletons. Germline V gene sequence: CDR1 SNHLY, CDR2 FYNNEI. Trimming stripped 5 bases from V and 2 bases from J, with 12 bases between. CDR3 length: 14 amino acids.

The rearrangement joins TRBV2 to TRBJ2-5; weak D call: TRBD1 (5 bases). The clonotype originates from a human donor in a cohort sampled during active COVID-19. Sequencing input: peripheral blood. The CDR3 nucleotides are TGTGCCAGCAGTTACCGACAGATTCAAGAGACCCAGTACTTC. This gives the protein CASSYRQIQETQYF.